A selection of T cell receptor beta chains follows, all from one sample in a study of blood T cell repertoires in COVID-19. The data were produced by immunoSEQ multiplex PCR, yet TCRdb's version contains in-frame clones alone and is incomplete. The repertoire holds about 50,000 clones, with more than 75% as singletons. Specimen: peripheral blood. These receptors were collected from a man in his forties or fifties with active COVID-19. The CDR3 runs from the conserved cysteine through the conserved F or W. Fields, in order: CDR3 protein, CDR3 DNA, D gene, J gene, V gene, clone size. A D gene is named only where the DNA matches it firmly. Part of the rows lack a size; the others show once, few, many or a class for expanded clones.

CASSLVDLLYEQYF,TGTGCCAGCAGCTTAGTGGACTTACTCTACGAGCAGTACTTC,NA,TRBJ2-7,TRBV7-8,NA
CASSSQGALFPLSCEQYF,TGTGCCAGCAGTTCCCAGGGGGCTCTTTTCCCCCTCTCCTGCGAGCAGTACTTC,TRBD1,TRBJ2-7,TRBV6-2/TRBV6-3,NA
CASLKAGLNQPQHF,TGTGCCAGCCTGAAGGCCGGACTCAATCAGCCCCAGCATTTT,NA,TRBJ1-5,TRBV6-4,once
CASSLETSGNTGELFF,TGCGCCAGCAGCTTGGAGACTAGCGGGAACACCGGGGAGCTGTTTTTT,TRBD2,TRBJ2-2,TRBV5-1,NA
CASSQDRRGDYEQYF,TGTGCCAGCAGCCAAGATCGGCGGGGGGACTACGAGCAGTACTTC,TRBD2,TRBJ2-7,TRBV4-2,NA
CASSEESGGRNSPLHF,TGTGCCAGCAGTGAAGAGTCAGGGGGTAGGAATTCACCCCTCCACTTT,TRBD1,TRBJ1-6,TRBV2,NA
CAIRGDSGANVLTF,TGTGCCATCCGGGGGGACTCTGGGGCCAACGTCCTGACTTTC,TRBD2,TRBJ2-6,TRBV10-3,NA
CAWSVSGRAIGSEQFF,TGTGCCTGGAGTGTAAGCGGGAGGGCCATAGGTAGTGAGCAGTTCTTC,TRBD2,TRBJ2-1,TRBV30,NA
CASSRDRTYNSPLHF,TGTGCCAGCAGCCGGGACAGGACCTATAATTCACCCCTCCACTTT,TRBD1,TRBJ1-6,TRBV5-6,NA
CASSLPSTGETQYF,TGTGCCAGCAGCTTACCCTCCACGGGGGAGACCCAGTACTTC,NA,TRBJ2-5,TRBV13,NA
CASSATGTAPSYEQYF,TGTGCCAGCAGCGCCACCGGGACAGCTCCTTCCTACGAGCAGTACTTC,TRBD1,TRBJ2-7,TRBV4-2,NA
CASRRQGTYEQYF,TGTGCCAGCAGGAGACAGGGAACCTACGAGCAGTACTTC,TRBD1,TRBJ2-7,TRBV2,NA
CASSYSTGVGNQPQHF,TGTGCCAGCAGTTACTCGACGGGTGTTGGTAATCAGCCCCAGCATTTT,NA,TRBJ1-5,TRBV6-2/TRBV6-3,once
CASNLSHCSGTNHEQYF,TGTGCCAGCAACCTTTCTCACTGCTCCGGGACAAACCACGAGCAGTACTTC,NA,TRBJ2-7,TRBV11-3,NA
CGSRGVGTEAFF,TGTGGATCCCGGGGGGTGGGGACTGAAGCTTTCTTT,NA,TRBJ1-1,TRBV3-1/TRBV3-2,NA
CASSSQGGRGTDTQYF,TGTGCCAGCAGCTCCCAAGGGGGAAGAGGCACAGATACGCAGTATTTT,NA,TRBJ2-3,TRBV11-2,NA
CASSLSTGPRTNYGYTF,TGTGCCAGCAGCTTGAGCACAGGTCCACGGACTAACTATGGCTACACCTTC,NA,TRBJ1-2,TRBV5-4,NA
CASSSYRGREEYF,TGTGCCAGCAGCTCTTACAGGGGGCGAGAGGAGTACTTC,TRBD1,TRBJ2-7,TRBV6-5,NA
CASSASGVTSYNEQFF,TGTGCCAGCAGTGCCTCGGGGGTTACCTCCTACAATGAGCAGTTCTTC,NA,TRBJ2-1,TRBV9,once
CASTDGRETEAFF,TGTGCCAGCACCGACGGACGGGAAACTGAAGCTTTCTTT,NA,TRBJ1-1,TRBV7-9,NA
CASSSGDQPFF,TGTGCCAGCAGCTCAGGGGACCAACCGTTCTTC,NA,TRBJ2-1,TRBV7-6,NA
CASTAAGANVLTF,TGTGCCAGCACTGCGGCTGGGGCCAACGTCCTGACTTTC,NA,TRBJ2-6,TRBV7-9,NA
CASSQGLNLGGETQYF,TGTGCCAGCAGCCAAGGACTTAATCTAGGGGGAGAGACCCAGTACTTC,NA,TRBJ2-5,TRBV3-1/TRBV3-2,once
CASSFSSTGQFF,TGTGCCAGCAGCTTCAGCAGCACAGGGCAGTTCTTC,NA,TRBJ2-1,TRBV7-2,NA
CASRDRWRAGELFF,TGTGCCAGCAGAGACAGGTGGCGGGCCGGGGAGCTGTTTTTT,NA,TRBJ2-2,TRBV2,NA
CASSLGVLAGEDTQYF,TGTGCCAGCAGCTTAGGCGTTTTGGCGGGGGAAGATACGCAGTATTTT,TRBD2,TRBJ2-3,TRBV5-4,NA
CASSSGQVHSPLHF,TGTGCCAGCAGCTCAGGACAGGTCCATTCACCCCTCCACTTT,TRBD1,TRBJ1-6,TRBV5-4,NA
CASSFSPGQGAPGYTF,TGTGCCAGCAGCTTCTCCCCGGGACAGGGGGCGCCTGGCTACACCTTC,TRBD1,TRBJ1-2,TRBV7-9,NA